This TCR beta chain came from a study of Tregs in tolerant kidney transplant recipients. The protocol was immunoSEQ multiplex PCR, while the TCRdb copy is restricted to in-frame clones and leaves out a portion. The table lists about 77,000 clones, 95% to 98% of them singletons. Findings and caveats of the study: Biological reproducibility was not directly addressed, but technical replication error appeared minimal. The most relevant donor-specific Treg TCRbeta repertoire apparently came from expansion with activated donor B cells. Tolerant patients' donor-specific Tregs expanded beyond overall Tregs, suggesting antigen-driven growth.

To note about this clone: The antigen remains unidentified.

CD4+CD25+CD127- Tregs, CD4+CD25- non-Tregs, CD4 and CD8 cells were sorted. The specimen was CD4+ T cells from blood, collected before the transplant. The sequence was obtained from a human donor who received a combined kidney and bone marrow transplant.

The DNA of the CDR3 is TGTGCCAGTCACAGGGGGGTAGGGGGGACCGGGGAGCTGTTTTTT. Translated: CASHRGVGGTGELFF. The chain recombines TRBV27 with TRBJ2-2; the match to TRBD1 covers 8 bases. The CDR3 contains 15 residues. V gave up 9 bases and J gave up 5 bases; unmatched junction bases: 11. Germline V CDR1 and CDR2: MNHEY, SMNVEV (reference sequence).